The source of this TCR beta chain is a study of T cell changes during pregnancy in multiple sclerosis. V lost 3 bases and J lost 5; bases outside the gene matches: 11. The CDR3 has 16 amino acids. Germline V gives CDR1 LNHDA, CDR2 SQIVND (reference sequence). Assay used: immunoSEQ multiplex PCR; TCRdb lists only in-frame clones, some missing. This table has about 38,000 clones, 93% appearing once. This rearrangement joins TRBV19 to TRBJ2-7; 9 nucleotides line up with TRBD1. This TCR came from a female donor with multiple sclerosis, enrolled in a pregnancy study. Sample: CD8+ T cells from peripheral blood mononuclear cells, taken in the third trimester of pregnancy. In nucleotides, the CDR3 is TGTGCCAGTAGTATTGGTTCCCGGACAGGGGCCCACGAGCAGTACTTC. The encoded protein is CASSIGSRTGAHEQYF.